A selection of T cell receptor beta chains follows, all from one sample in a study of cytomegalovirus exposure and HLA in healthy donors. Measured with immunoSEQ multiplex PCR; TCRdb has only the in-frame clones, and not every one. The table shows some 150,000 clones, with around 77% occurring only once. The source material was PBMCs. The receptor set was obtained from a young man in good health and CMV-seropositive. Both conserved end residues are part of each CDR3.

j_call v_call cdr3_aa
TRBJ1-5 TRBV28 CASSGQNQPQHF
TRBJ1-6 TRBV18 CASSPGGNSPLHF
TRBJ1-4 TRBV5-1 CASSLGQGANEKLFF
TRBJ2-7 TRBV7-9 CASSWEGLGEQYF
TRBJ2-5 TRBV28 CASSLPRGGKEETQYF
TRBJ1-2 TRBV21-1 CASSLWTGNYGYTF
TRBJ1-1 TRBV19 CASSSGTGGWTEAFF
TRBJ2-1 TRBV2 CASRSGITYNEQFF
TRBJ2-7 TRBV6-1 CASSEQGTASYEQYF
TRBJ1-4 TRBV15 CATSIDRAIEKLFF
TRBJ1-5 TRBV9 CASSVSSGGNQPQHF
TRBJ2-2 TRBV2 CASSARTSVTGELFF
TRBJ2-5 TRBV7-2 CASFRDSSGETQYF
TRBJ2-7 TRBV5-1 CASSNEGGVGSYEQYF
TRBJ1-5 TRBV6-5 CASSYSYQGAYQPQHF
TRBJ1-5 TRBV5-1 CASSLDWGDNQPQHF
TRBJ2-7 TRBV19 CASARGTEDSYEQYF
TRBJ2-7 TRBV5-1 CASSLDQGAVDEQYF
TRBJ2-5 TRBV2 CASMVSSGGGETQYF
TRBJ1-1 TRBV18 CASSPEVNRRVAAFF
TRBJ2-3 TRBV5-6 CASSRSGQGTDTQYF
TRBJ1-4 TRBV9 CASSVSGTGLEKLFF
TRBJ1-1 TRBV19 CASNPGQGEEAFF
TRBJ2-7 TRBV14 CASSQWSSYEQYF
TRBJ2-7 TRBV28 CASRRGTGPSYEQYF
TRBJ1-4 TRBV9 CASSPSQGRVNNEKLFF
TRBJ2-7 TRBV28 CASVDSGAGGEQYF
TRBJ2-7 TRBV4-3 CASSQDRQGVDEQYF
TRBJ2-7 TRBV7-9 CASSFTSGGADHEQYF
TRBJ2-2 TRBV28 CASKPGGDTGELFF
TRBJ2-5 TRBV5-1 CASSVGGRETQYF
TRBJ2-3 TRBV9 CASSVASRATDTQYF
TRBJ2-5 TRBV5-6 CASSLEPAGAETQYF
TRBJ2-2 TRBV7-8 CASKTRPGSNTGELFF
TRBJ1-1 TRBV5-1 CASSLGAGNRRTEAFF
TRBJ2-7 TRBV7-2 CASSLGVKSYEQYF
TRBJ2-7 TRBV4-1 CASSLARRVDYEQYF
TRBJ1-3 TRBV5-6 CASSFPTQGSGNTIYF
TRBJ2-7 TRBV11-1 CASSHRDSSYEQYF
TRBJ2-6 TRBV6-5 CASSTQGSGANVLTF
TRBJ1-5 TRBV19 CASSIERLSSNQPQHF
TRBJ1-5 TRBV6-1 CASSEPRTGWVGQPQHF
TRBJ1-1 TRBV7-3 CASSSTGYTEAFF
TRBJ2-1 TRBV7-2 CASSLFETRLARDNEQFF
TRBJ1-4 TRBV28 CASSVWAGVGEKLFF
TRBJ1-5 TRBV5-6 CASSAWSVGNQPQHF
TRBJ1-3 TRBV27 CASSPTGQGWSTIYF
TRBJ2-1 TRBV14 CASSQGGAYNEQFF
TRBJ1-5 TRBV7-9 CASSLGQGIDQPQHF
TRBJ1-3 TRBV2 CASTSGSSGNTIYF
TRBJ1-2 TRBV19 CASTHRAYGYTF
TRBJ2-1 TRBV27 CASSLLAANNEQFF